This section outlines one T cell receptor (beta chain) sequence together with its context. The entry originates in a study of OX40 agonist ivuxolimab in advanced cancers. The length of the CDR3 is 13 residues. V dropped 4 bases and J dropped 9; count of bases not matched to a gene: 4. Germline lookup yields CDR1 MRHNA and CDR2 SNTAGT. Only in-frame clones appear in the TCRdb table, and some are missing; sequencing was by immunoSEQ multiplex PCR. The sample consists of some 64,000 clones, more than 80% of them appearing once. The rearrangement joins TRBV6-4 to TRBJ2-1, with 9 nucleotides matching TRBD1. The specimen comprised CD4+ or CD8+ T cells sorted from blood, sampled in a trial of the OX40 agonist ivuxolimab. This TCR derives from an adult with an advanced solid tumor such as melanoma, head and neck, liver or kidney cancer. This chain's CDR3 is CASSGGQGGEQFF. The CDR3 nucleotides are TGTGCCAGCAGTGGGGGACAGGGTGGTGAGCAGTTCTTC.